This TCR beta chain was sequenced in a study of blood T cell repertoires in COVID-19. Study background: The United States, Italy and Spain supplied acute and convalescent COVID-19 samples. T cells, B-cell-depleted T cells, or PBMCs provided the cDNA or gDNA that served as material.

TCRdb's table, derived via immunoSEQ multiplex PCR, lists solely in-frame clones and lacks some. The repertoire holds more than 85,000 clones, 75% to 90% seen once, with more than 5% in the top ten. From germline, CDR1 is DFQATT and CDR2 SNEGSKA (reference sequence). V was shortened by 3 bases and J by 0 bases, with 9 bases between the two germline ends. The CDR3 runs to 13 residues. Seattle participants joined during active infection and were tracked over time. The sequenced material came from peripheral blood. The chain combines TRBV20-1 with TRBJ2-7; D remains unclear. The clonotype originates from a woman aged 50 to 60 with COVID-19, enrolled during active disease. CDR3 coding DNA: TGCAGTGCTAGTGGTCAGATCTCCTACGAGCAGTACTTC. Its protein is CSASGQISYEQYF.